The 3 T cell receptor beta chains below all came from one sample that was sequenced in a study of OX40 agonist ivuxolimab in advanced cancers. Clones were sequenced by immunoSEQ multiplex PCR, and TCRdb holds only the in-frame ones, with some missing. The repertoire has just over 80,000 clones, roughly 91% of them found once; the top ten carry more than 0.3%. Sequenced here: CD4+ or CD8+ T cells sorted from blood, sampled in a trial of the OX40 agonist ivuxolimab. Receptors were obtained from an adult with an advanced solid tumor such as melanoma, head and neck, liver or kidney cancer.

V and J are TRBV6-1 and TRBJ2-7; no clear D. V was clipped by 5 bases and J by 4 bases, with 15 bases between them. The CDR3 covers 14 residues. Per germline, CDR1 MNHNS and CDR2 SASEGT. CDR3 coding DNA: TGTGCCAGCAGTTCCCGGGCCCCACGATACGAGCAGTACGTC. Translating it yields CASSSRAPRYEQYV.

The V gene is TRBV6-5, the J gene TRBJ2-1, with 12 bases aligning to TRBD2. Germline V CDR1 and CDR2: MNHEY, SVGAGI. The V segment lost 3 bases and the J segment 9 bases; nucleotides outside the gene matches: 9. This CDR3 is built from 16 residues. CDR3 protein: CASSYLTSGRFSEQFF. The CDR3 DNA is TGTGCCAGCAGTTATCTAACTAGCGGGAGGTTCAGTGAGCAGTTCTTC.

The CDR3 bases are TGTGCCAGCAGCCAACGCGGACTAGCCTACAATGAGCAGTTCTTC. This sequence encodes CASSQRGLAYNEQFF. The chain carries TRBV6-5 and TRBJ2-1; 7 bases are shared with TRBD2. The CDR3 spans 15 residues. With V trimmed by 6 bases and J by 2 bases, 7 bases remained unmatched. Germline V gives CDR1 MNHEY, CDR2 SVGAGI.